One T cell receptor beta chain is described in this entry. Antigen specificity is unknown. These data originate in a study of Graves' ophthalmopathy and Graves' hyperthyroidism. Overall study findings and caveats: Using 13 signatures, a model distinguished ophthalmopathy from stable hyperthyroidism, reaching around 87% sensitivity and approximately 84% specificity. Most clonotypes expanded in thyroid above 0.001 frequency were present in blood too.

The V gene lost 6 bases and the J gene lost 4 bases, with 18 bases spanning the gap. The CDR3 is made up of 14 amino acids. Germline CDR1 is DFQATT and CDR2 is SNEGSKA (reference sequence). TCR beta CDR3 amplification used RNA transcripts. Investigators did first-round RT-PCR with HTBI primers, then second-round multiplex PCR. TCRdb independently ran MiXCR on the multiplex PCR reads; one entry per CDR3 protein. The repertoire holds 900,000 to 1,200,000 distinct CDR3 sequences, with 35% to 40% as singletons. Other autoimmune diseases, uncontrolled infections, pregnancy and lactation each led to patient exclusion. The diagnosis was founded upon clinical symptoms, serum thyroxine, TRAb, thyroid ultrasound and orbital computed tomography.

Sequenced material: peripheral blood or thyroid tissue (not recorded which). This receptor was identified in an adult man with Graves' hyperthyroidism. The rearrangement links TRBV20-1 to TRBJ2-5, with TRBD1 as a possible D gene (6 bases). In DNA form, the CDR3 reads TGCAGTGCCGCCGTGGGGGCAAATGTAGAGACCCAGTACTTC. As protein: CSAAVGANVETQYF.